The 27 T cell receptor beta chains below all came from one sample that was sequenced in a study of T cell responses to AZD1222 COVID-19 vaccine. Profiling relied on immunoSEQ multiplex PCR, and the TCRdb table lists in-frame clones only, not all of them. The repertoire has over 110,000 clones, almost 90% of them found once; the top ten carry around 1.6%. Sequenced here: peripheral blood, sampled 28 days after the second AZD1222 dose. All receptors derive from an adult who received the AZD1222 COVID-19 vaccine.

The chain joins TRBV2 to TRBJ2-7; D gene ambiguous. CDR3 length equals 13 residues. Trimming removed 3 bases from V and 3 bases from J, with 9 bases in between. Per the germline V gene, CDR1 is SNHLY and CDR2 is FYNNEI. The CDR3 region is CASSDPTLYEQYV. CDR3 in DNA: TGTGCCAGCAGTGACCCCACACTCTACGAGCAGTACGTC.

This chain uses TRBV19 with TRBJ1-6, with D uncertain. The germline gives CDR1 LNHDA, CDR2 SQIVND (reference sequence). This CDR3 has 13 amino acids. V lost 8 bases and J 5 bases, leaving 10 bases between the germline ends. This chain's CDR3 is CASGVRNNSPLHF. The CDR3, as DNA: TGTGCCAGTGGGGTCAGAAATAATTCACCCCTCCACTTT.

The V gene is TRBV5-4, the J gene TRBJ2-7; 12 bases match TRBD1. CDR3 length: 16 residues. Germline V gene data show CDR1 as SGHNT and CDR2 as YYREEE (reference sequence). J gave up 4 bases and V 4 bases, and 9 bases lay outside the gene matches. The CDR3: CASSPGTGGEGYEQYF. The CDR3 DNA follows: TGTGCCAGCAGCCCCGGGACAGGGGGCGAAGGTTACGAGCAGTACTTC.

The chain combines TRBV6-6 with TRBJ1-5; 7 bases line up with TRBD1. V lost 6 bases, J lost 0 bases, and 8 bases stayed unmatched. Germline V lookup: CDR1 MNHNY, CDR2 SVGAGI (reference sequence). The CDR3 sequence is 16 residues long. For the CDR3, the DNA is TGTGCCAGCAGCCCTTTTGGGACAGCTAGCAATCAGCCCCAGCATTTT. Protein sequence: CASSPFGTASNQPQHF.

The J gene is TRBJ2-3, the V gene TRBV24-1, with TRBD1 matching 12 bases. J gave up 4 bases and V 4 bases, and 8 bases lay outside the gene matches. The V gene's germline CDR1 is KGHDR and CDR2 SFDVKD. The CDR3 is 17 residues long. The CDR3 here is CATSDGTGTGGPDTQYF. The CDR3 DNA follows: TGTGCCACCAGTGACGGAACCGGGACAGGGGGCCCAGATACGCAGTATTTT.

The chain has TRBV5-1 and TRBJ2-1; a weak D match, TRBD1 (6 bases). The CDR3 is 14 residues long. Germline-derived CDR1 and CDR2 are SGHRS and YFSETQ. Between the trimmed V and J ends, which lost 2 bases and 4 bases, there was a span of 10 bases. CDR3 region: CASSLGGLYNEQFF. The CDR3 DNA follows: TGCGCCAGCAGCTTAGGGGGATTGTACAATGAGCAGTTCTTC.

J is TRBJ2-7 and V is TRBV2; 10 nucleotides line up with TRBD1. The CDR3 sequence is 16 residues long. CDR1 SNHLY and CDR2 FYNNEI come from the germline V gene. V shed 1 base and J 3 bases; nucleotides not matched to a gene: 6. The CDR3 spells CASSEGGTGAYYEQYV. DNA for the CDR3: TGTGCCAGCAGTGAAGGGGGGACAGGGGCATACTACGAGCAGTACGTC.

The chain carries TRBV24-1 and TRBJ2-7; 7 nucleotides line up with TRBD1. The V and J ends lost 4 bases and 3 bases, in that order; junction bases with no gene match: 11. The germline gives CDR1 KGHDR, CDR2 SFDVKD. The CDR3 extends over 16 amino acids. CDR3 DNA: TGTGCCACCAGTGAAGGACAGGCGTGGATTCTCTACGAGCAGTACGTC. Amino acid sequence: CATSEGQAWILYEQYV.

The V call is TRBV10-3, the J call TRBJ1-1, with D perhaps matching TRBD1 (5 bases). The germline gives CDR1 ENHRY, CDR2 SYGVKD. The CDR3 is 13 amino acids. V was cut by 6 bases and J by 4 bases, with 12 bases left in between. In nucleotides, the CDR3 is TGTGCCATCAGCAGGGAACGGACCACTGAAGCTTTCTTT. This translates into CAISRERTTEAFF.

J is TRBJ2-1 and V is TRBV10-3, with D possibly being TRBD2 (5 bases). The CDR3 loop spans 14 amino acids. CDR1 ENHRY and CDR2 SYGVKD come from the germline V gene. Deletions cut 2 bases from V and 5 bases from J, with 10 bases between. CDR3 protein: CAISEGRQNNEQFF. CDR3 in DNA: TGTGCCATCAGTGAGGGGAGACAAAACAATGAGCAGTTCTTC.

The chain carries TRBV29-1 and TRBJ2-6; a weak D match, TRBD2 (5 bases). This CDR3 spans 16 amino acids. Trimming pared 4 bases from V and 3 bases from J, leaving 16 bases between. Germline-derived CDR1 and CDR2 are SQVTM and ANQGSEA. In nucleotides, the CDR3 is TGCAGCGTTGCGGGAAAAGGGTACCTTGGGGCCAACGTCCTGACTTTC. Its protein product is CSVAGKGYLGANVLTF.

The chain carries TRBV2 and TRBJ1-5; possibly TRBD1 for D (6 bases). CDR3 length: 15 residues. Germline values: CDR1 SNHLY, CDR2 FYNNEI. Trimming stripped 3 bases from V and 3 bases from J, with 12 bases between. The chain's CDR3 is CASSEGGPDNQPQHF. CDR3 sequence (DNA): TGTGCCAGCAGTGAGGGGGGGCCGGACAATCAGCCCCAGCATTTT.

The chain is built from TRBV7-6 and TRBJ2-1; D may be TRBD2 (6 bases). This CDR3 comprises 12 residues. The V gene lost 6 bases and the J gene lost 10 bases, with 13 bases spanning the gap. CDR1 is SGHVS, CDR2 FNYEAQ, per germline. The CDR3 loop reads CASSRDFTEQFF. As DNA, the CDR3 is TGTGCCAGCAGTCGGGACTTTACGGAGCAGTTCTTC.

V usage is TRBV10-3 and J usage is TRBJ1-2, with 10 bases matching TRBD1. Germline V lookup: CDR1 ENHRY, CDR2 SYGVKD. The CDR3 runs to 15 residues. Trimming cost V 8 bases and J 3 bases; bases outside gene matches: 9. The CDR3 region has the DNA TGTGCCATCGGTTCACGGACAGGGGGACACTATGGCTACACCTTC. Its protein is CAIGSRTGGHYGYTF.

In DNA form, the CDR3 reads TGTGCCAGCAGCCTCGCGACAGGGGGCACCGGGGAGCTGTTTTTT. This translates into CASSLATGGTGELFF. The chain uses TRBV3-1 (or the pseudogene TRBV3-2) and TRBJ2-2, with TRBD1 matching over 9 bases. The germline V gene encodes CDR1 LGHDT and CDR2 YNNKEL (reference sequence). The CDR3 runs to 15 residues. The ends lost 4 bases at V and 4 bases at J; junction bases unmatched: 4.

This clone was recorded once. The J gene is TRBJ2-3, the V gene TRBV13, with D perhaps matching TRBD1 or TRBD2 (5 bases each). Germline V gene data show CDR1 as PRHDT and CDR2 as FYEKMQ (reference sequence). The CDR3 has 16 amino acids. V was cut by 0 bases and J by 8 bases, with 18 bases left in between. The CDR3 coding sequence is TGTGCCAGCAGCTTAGGTGGAGGATTGGGGACGGGTACGCAGTATTTT. Translated: CASSLGGGLGTGTQYF.

This chain joins TRBV11-2 and TRBJ1-2, with unresolved D. The CDR3 is made up of 14 amino acids. Per the germline V gene, CDR1 is SGHAT and CDR2 is FQNNGV. V gave up 5 bases and J gave up 5 bases, with 15 bases separating them. The CDR3 sequence: CASSQNRATYGYTF. The CDR3 bases are TGTGCCAGCAGCCAAAACCGGGCGACGTATGGCTACACCTTC.

J is TRBJ1-5 and V is TRBV4-1; D uncertain. CDR1 is MGHRA and CDR2 is YSYEKL in the germline V gene. V was cut by 0 bases and J by 7 bases, with 7 bases left in between. This CDR3 contains 13 residues. DNA for the CDR3: TGCGCCAGCAGCCAAGATCAAGGGCAGCCCCAGCATTTT. It yields the protein CASSQDQGQPQHF.

This chain joins TRBV29-1 and TRBJ2-3; 10 bases fit TRBD2. The trim removed 6 bases at V and 5 bases at J, leaving 8 bases unmatched. The CDR3 has 14 residues. Per germline, CDR1 SQVTM and CDR2 ANQGSEA. CDR3 in DNA: TGCAGCGTGGGAGCGGGGGGGAGAGGAGATACGCAGTATTTT. Amino acids: CSVGAGGRGDTQYF.

The J gene is TRBJ1-2, the V gene TRBV5-8; no reliable D call. Germline assignment: CDR1 SGHTS and CDR2 YDEGEE. V lost 3 bases, J lost 4 bases, and 10 bases lay in between. The CDR3 loop spans 13 amino acids. DNA for the CDR3: TGTGCCAGCAGCTCCGACATTTTCTATGGCTACACCTTC. As protein: CASSSDIFYGYTF.

V and J are TRBV18 and TRBJ1-2; 8 nucleotides align to TRBD1. This CDR3 is 15 amino acids long. The V gene's germline CDR1 is KGHSH and CDR2 LQKENI. The trim removed 3 bases at V and 5 bases at J, leaving 8 bases unmatched. In DNA form, the CDR3 reads TGTGCCAGCTCACCTTCCGGGACAGGCATATATGGCTACACCTTC. Translated: CASSPSGTGIYGYTF.

The chain combines TRBV15 with TRBJ2-7; TRBD2 matches 14 bases. CDR1 and CDR2 from the germline V gene are LNHNV and YYDKDF (reference sequence). J lost 5 bases, V lost 1 base, and 7 bases had no gene match. The CDR3 has 17 residues. CDR3 in amino acids: CATSRGRLAGGPNEQYF. The CDR3 DNA follows: TGTGCCACCAGCAGAGGTAGACTAGCGGGAGGGCCTAACGAGCAGTACTTC.

The rearrangement joins TRBV15 to TRBJ2-1; no clear D gene. The ends were cut back, 0 bases at V and 10 bases at J, with 13 bases in the middle. The germline gives CDR1 LNHNV, CDR2 YYDKDF (reference sequence). The CDR3 has 14 residues. CDR3: CATSRERNQPEQFF. The CDR3 coding sequence is TGTGCCACCAGCAGAGAACGTAACCAGCCGGAGCAGTTCTTC.

The chain recombines TRBV29-1 with TRBJ1-4, with a tentative D call TRBD1 (6 bases). The CDR3 has 13 residues. CDR1 is SQVTM and CDR2 is ANQGSEA in the germline V gene. Trimming cost V 8 bases and J 7 bases, with 17 bases left between them. This chain's CDR3 is CSIAQGLSEKLFF. In DNA, the CDR3 is TGCAGCATAGCCCAGGGGCTGAGTGAAAAACTGTTTTTT.

This clone was seen just once. The J gene is TRBJ2-3, the V gene TRBV6-5; 12 positions agree with TRBD2. Germline V gene sequence: CDR1 MNHEY, CDR2 SVGAGI. This CDR3 has 16 amino acids. With 2 bases clipped from V and 3 bases from J, the junction kept 3 bases outside the gene matches. This chain's CDR3 is CASSYLLAGGTDTQYF. CDR3 DNA: TGTGCCAGCAGTTACCTCCTAGCGGGAGGGACAGATACGCAGTATTTT.

This clone has just one count. J is TRBJ2-7 and V is TRBV27, with 8 bases matching TRBD2. The CDR3 consists of 15 residues. In germline, CDR1 is MNHEY, CDR2 SMNVEV (reference sequence). Germline trimming cut 6 bases from V and 9 bases from J; bases unmatched to any gene: 16. The CDR3 sequence is CASRAPGSGTPVQYF. The DNA of the CDR3 is TGTGCCAGCAGGGCTCCGGGTAGCGGGACTCCTGTGCAGTACTTC.

The rearrangement joins TRBV5-4 to TRBJ1-1; 8 nucleotides line up with TRBD1. CDR3 size: 16 residues. With V trimmed by 2 bases and J by 0 bases, 6 bases remained unmatched. Germline CDR1 and CDR2: SGHNT and YYREEE (reference sequence). The CDR3: CASSFGGTGLNTEAFF. Written as DNA, the CDR3 is TGTGCCAGCAGCTTCGGAGGGACAGGCCTGAACACTGAAGCTTTCTTT.